This T cell receptor (beta chain) originates from a study of blood T cell repertoires in COVID-19. As for the study in general: Researchers got acute and convalescent COVID-19 samples from the United States, Italy and Spain. PBMCs, B-cell-depleted T cells, or T cells provided the cDNA or gDNA that made up the material.

The V end lost 1 base, the J end lost 4 bases, and 11 bases lay between the germline ends. CDR1 and CDR2 (germline): MGHRA, YSYEKL. The CDR3 totals 16 residues. The assay was immunoSEQ multiplex PCR, and TCRdb's table has in-frame clones only and misses some. There are some 200,000 clones in the sample; 80% to 85% occur only once, and around 7.5% lies in the top ten. Two negative PCRs, clearance, or symptom resolution were required of recovered Cohort 3 donors. The source material was PBMCs or T cells enriched from blood (not recorded which). J is TRBJ1-6 and V is TRBV4-1; a weak D match, TRBD1 (6 bases). The sequence was collected from a man aged 35 to 55 who had recovered from COVID-19. CDR3 coding DNA: TGCGCCAGCAGCCAAGGGTCAGGGGTTTATAATTCACCCCTCCACTTT. Amino acids: CASSQGSGVYNSPLHF.